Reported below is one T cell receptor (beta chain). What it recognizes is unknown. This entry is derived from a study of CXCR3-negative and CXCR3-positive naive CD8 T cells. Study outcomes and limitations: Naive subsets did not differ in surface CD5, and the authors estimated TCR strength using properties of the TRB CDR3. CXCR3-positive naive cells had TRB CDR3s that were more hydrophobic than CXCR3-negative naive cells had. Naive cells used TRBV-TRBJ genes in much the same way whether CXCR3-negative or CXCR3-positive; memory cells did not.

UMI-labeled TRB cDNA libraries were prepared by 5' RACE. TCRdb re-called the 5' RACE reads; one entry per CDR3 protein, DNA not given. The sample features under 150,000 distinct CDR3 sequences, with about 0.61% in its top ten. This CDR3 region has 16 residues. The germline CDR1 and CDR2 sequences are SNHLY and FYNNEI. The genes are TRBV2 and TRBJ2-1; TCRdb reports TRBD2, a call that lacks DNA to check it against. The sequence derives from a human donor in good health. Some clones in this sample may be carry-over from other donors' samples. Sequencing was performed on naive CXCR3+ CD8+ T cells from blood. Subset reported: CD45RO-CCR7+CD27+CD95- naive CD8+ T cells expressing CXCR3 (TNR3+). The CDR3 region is CASSEPLAGGLNEQFF.